The 28 T cell receptor beta chains in this list originate from one sample, sequenced in a study of T cells in Graves' hyperthyroidism and ophthalmopathy (dated by TCRdb to about 2019). The receptor library was made with multiplex PCR. Instrument on record: Illumina HiSeq 2000. TCR beta CDR3 regions were amplified from RNA transcripts. A first-round RT-PCR of the TCR CDR3 used the HTBI primer set with the Qiagen OneStep RT-PCR kit. TCRdb applied fastp at Q25 and MiXCR to the public reads, then kept only in-frame beta chains. Under each unique CDR3 protein, matching rows form one entry showing the most common genes and DNA. The sample data list about 270,000 distinct CDR3 sequences, and 20% to 25% of these were observed just once. The ten largest clones take up 50% to 75% of the sample. The sequencing sample was made of blood. These receptor sequences come from a young man with Graves' ophthalmopathy.

This clonotype came up a few times. The conserved phenylalanine or tryptophan is not found at the CDR3 terminus, so this likely reflects a read error. The chain combines TRBV20-1 with TRBJ2-1; TRBD1 matches 8 bases. The V gene end was trimmed by 3 bases and the J gene end by 0 bases; junction bases not matched to a gene: 4. Germline V gene data show CDR1 as DFQATT and CDR2 as SNEGSKA (reference sequence). The CDR3 has 15 residues. CDR3 nucleotides: TGCAGTGCTAGGAGACAGGGGCGCTCCTACAATGAGCAGTTCTCC. Translated: CSARRQGRSYNEQFS.

This clonotype was counted ten times or more. This rearrangement joins TRBV2 to TRBJ2-2, with D maybe TRBD1 (6 bases). Looked up from germline, CDR1 is SNHLY and CDR2 is FYNNEI. This CDR3 is 14 amino acids long. Trimming cost V 7 bases and J 0 bases, with 9 bases left between them. The CDR3 DNA follows: TGTGCCAGCACCGGGACAACGAACACCGGGGAGCTGTTTTTT. Residues: CASTGTTNTGELFF. The full variable domain, with the rest looked up from reference TRBV2 and TRBJ2-2, is EPEVTQTPSHQVTQMGQEVILRCVPISNHLYFYWYRQILGQKVEFLVSFYNNEISEKSEIFDDQFSVERPDGSNFTLKIRSTKLEDSAMYFCASTGTTNTGELFFGEGSRLTVL.

The rearrangement uses TRBV9 and TRBJ1-1; 8 nucleotides line up with TRBD1. V was clipped by 6 bases and J by 1 base; unmatched bases: 5. The CDR3 covers 14 residues. Per the germline V gene, CDR1 is SGDLS and CDR2 is YYNGEE. Here the CDR3 reads CASNPGQENTEAFF. CDR3 in DNA: TGTGCCAGCAACCCGGGACAGGAGAACACTGAAGCTTTCTTT.

The table lists this clonotype with a few counts. This chain links TRBV3-1 with TRBJ2-1, with D unclear. Trimming shortened V by 0 bases and J by 7 bases, and 16 bases separated the two germline ends. The V gene's germline CDR1 is LGHDT and CDR2 YNNKEL (reference sequence). The CDR3 extends over 16 amino acids. CDR3 residues: CASSQDWAASPNEQFF. The CDR3 nucleotides read TGTGCCAGCAGCCAAGACTGGGCGGCCTCTCCTAATGAGCAGTTCTTC.

The genes are TRBV5-1 and TRBJ2-3, with 8 bases matching TRBD2. This CDR3 comprises 16 residues. V shed 0 bases and J 4 bases; nucleotides not matched to a gene: 7. CDR1 and CDR2 from the germline V gene are SGHRS and YFSETQ. The CDR3 sequence is CASSLGSGSRSDTQYF. CDR3 coding DNA: TGCGCCAGCAGCTTGGGAAGCGGGAGCAGATCAGATACGCAGTATTTT.

In its sample, this clonotype was seen a few times. The genes are TRBV27 and TRBJ2-3, with 16 bases identical to TRBD2. The junction had 4 bases not matched to a gene; V was cut back by 3 bases and J by 4 bases. Looked up from germline, CDR1 is MNHEY and CDR2 is SMNVEV (reference sequence). This CDR3 is built from 17 residues. CDR3 region: CASSFWGTSGRADTQYF. CDR3 bases: TGTGCCAGCAGTTTTTGGGGGACTAGCGGGAGGGCAGATACGCAGTATTTT.

J is TRBJ2-2 and V is TRBV5-1, with D unresolved. The germline CDR1 and CDR2 sequences are SGHRS and YFSETQ. V was shortened by 1 base and J by 6 bases, with 4 bases between the two germline ends. This CDR3 has 12 amino acids. The chain's CDR3 is CASSLSSGELFF. CDR3 DNA sequence: TGCGCCAGCAGCTTGAGCTCCGGGGAGCTGTTTTTT.

This clonotype was seen ten or more times. The chain combines TRBV7-3 with TRBJ1-1; a weak D match, TRBD1 (5 bases). Between the trimmed V and J ends, which lost 4 bases and 5 bases, there was a span of 11 bases. The germline V gene has CDR1 SGHTA and CDR2 FQGTGA. This CDR3 is 13 amino acids long. In DNA form, the CDR3 reads TGTGCCAGCAGCTCGTACGGGGGTACTGAAGCTTTCTTT. This translates into CASSSYGGTEAFF.

This chain connects TRBV20-1 to TRBJ2-5, with D unclear. This CDR3 spans 11 amino acids. With 6 bases removed from V and 5 bases from J, the gap between germline ends came to 10 bases. Germline values: CDR1 DFQATT, CDR2 SNEGSKA (reference sequence). Here the CDR3 DNA reads TGCAGTGCCAAACGAGCTGAGACCCAGTACTTC. Its protein is CSAKRAETQYF.

This chain links TRBV20-1 with TRBJ2-2, with no clear D. CDR1 is DFQATT and CDR2 is SNEGSKA in the germline V gene (reference sequence). This CDR3 has 13 residues. V lost 0 bases and J lost 1, with 3 bases in between. In DNA, the CDR3 is TGCAGTGCTAGAGACCGGAACACCGGGGAGCTGTTTTTT. It specifies CSARDRNTGELFF.

This clonotype appeared many times. This chain joins TRBV5-1 and TRBJ1-1, with 7 bases identical to TRBD1. With V trimmed by 4 bases and J by 4 bases, 10 bases remained unmatched. The CDR3 sequence is 15 residues long. Germline-derived CDR1 and CDR2 are SGHRS and YFSETQ. CDR3 sequence: CASSTPTGKGTEAFF. The DNA for the CDR3 is TGCGCCAGCAGCACCCCGACAGGGAAGGGCACTGAAGCTTTCTTT.

This chain links TRBV13 with TRBJ1-4; D is unresolved. This CDR3 contains 15 residues. The germline V and J ends were trimmed by 2 bases and 3 bases, with 10 bases remaining between them. Germline V gives CDR1 PRHDT, CDR2 FYEKMQ (reference sequence). The CDR3 protein is CASSLMGYANEKLFF. The CDR3 nucleotides are TGTGCCAGCAGCTTAATGGGGTATGCTAATGAAAAACTGTTTTTT.

The rearrangement joins TRBV20-1 to TRBJ2-7; D uncertain. Germline loops: CDR1 DFQATT, CDR2 SNEGSKA (reference sequence). With 6 bases removed from V and 4 bases from J, the gap between germline ends came to 10 bases. CDR3 length: 11 residues. The CDR3 protein is CSAVHGYEQYF. CDR3 nucleotide sequence: TGCAGTGCGGTACACGGATACGAGCAGTACTTC.

This rearrangement joins TRBV12-3 or TRBV12-4 to TRBJ2-2; 10 nucleotides agree with TRBD1. V trimming: 6 bases; J trimming: 6 bases; junction bases outside the gene matches: 7. The CDR3 runs 15 residues. CDR3 nucleotide sequence: TGTGCCAGCAGAAGACAGGGGGCCTCCCCCGGGGAGCTGTTTTTT. Translated, it gives CASRRQGASPGELFF.

This clonotype turned up a few times. The gene calls are TRBV7-2 and TRBJ2-5; unclear D gene. This CDR3 has 14 amino acids. The V end lost 5 bases, the J end lost 3 bases, and 13 bases lay between the germline ends. The germline V gene has CDR1 SGHTA and CDR2 FQGNSA. The chain's CDR3 is CASSLGFLEETQYF. In nucleotides, the CDR3 is TGTGCCAGCAGCCTCGGCTTTCTGGAAGAGACCCAGTACTTC.

At least ten counts were recorded for this clonotype. The V gene is TRBV5-1, the J gene TRBJ2-1; D is uncertain. V lost 0 bases and J lost 10, with 8 bases in between. The length of the CDR3 is 12 residues. Germline lookup yields CDR1 SGHRS and CDR2 YFSETQ. CDR3 coding DNA: TGCGCCAGCAGCTTGGGGGGTCGGGAGCAGTTCTTC. Residues: CASSLGGREQFF.

This rearrangement joins TRBV28 to TRBJ1-3; D is possibly TRBD1 (5 bases). CDR1 is MDHEN, CDR2 SYDVKM, per germline. This CDR3 spans 16 amino acids. Trimming cost V 5 bases and J 4 bases, with 18 bases left between them. Here the CDR3 DNA reads TGTGCCAGCAGTAGTGCTGGAGGGGAATCAGGAAACACCATATATTTT. This gives the protein CASSSAGGESGNTIYF.

The genes are TRBV27 and TRBJ2-7; perhaps TRBD1 as D (6 bases). Germline lookup yields CDR1 MNHEY and CDR2 SMNVEV (reference sequence). The CDR3 loop spans 14 amino acids. Trimming cost V 6 bases and J 4 bases, with 16 bases left between them. Here the CDR3 reads CASRQGFGWYEQYF. Here the CDR3 DNA reads TGTGCCAGCAGGCAGGGGTTTGGGTGGTACGAGCAGTACTTC.

This clonotype was counted once. At one boundary the junction diverges from the germline segment, which might be a read error. The chain couples TRBV10-3 to TRBJ2-3; D might be TRBD2 (6 bases). Germline CDR1 ENHRY, CDR2 SYGVKD. CDR3 length: 12 amino acids. The CDR3 spells CAVREGTDTQYF. For the CDR3, the DNA is TGTGCCGTCAGGGAGGGCACAGATACGCAGTATTTT.

This clonotype has a handful of counts. The gene calls are TRBV6-1 and TRBJ1-5; D gene uncertain. V was clipped by 2 bases and J by 6 bases, with 14 bases between them. The CDR3 is 15 amino acids. In germline, CDR1 is MNHNS, CDR2 SASEGT. Written as DNA, the CDR3 is TGTGCCAGCAGTGAATTGATATTTGTCGGTCAGCCCCAGCATTTT. Its translation is CASSELIFVGQPQHF.

The chain combines TRBV9 with TRBJ1-5; 9 bases are shared with TRBD1. Trimming removed 0 bases from V and 2 bases from J; junction bases left unmatched: 6. The CDR3 is 17 amino acids. CDR1 is SGDLS, CDR2 YYNGEE, per germline. CDR3 residues: CASSVVLRDRGNQPQHF. CDR3 sequence (DNA): TGTGCCAGCAGCGTAGTTCTTCGGGACAGGGGCAATCAGCCCCAGCATTTT.

The gene calls are TRBV14 and TRBJ2-3; D unresolved. The CDR3 spans 12 residues. The V end was cut by 1 base, the J end by 8 bases, with 7 bases between. Germline V lookup: CDR1 SGHDN, CDR2 FVKESK. The DNA for the CDR3 is TGTGCCAGCAGCCAAGCCCTTACTACGCAGTATTTT. As protein: CASSQALTTQYF.

The V gene is TRBV9, the J gene TRBJ2-1; D uncertain. Per the germline V gene, CDR1 is SGDLS and CDR2 is YYNGEE. Trimming left V 4 bases short and J 7 bases short, with 9 bases between. The CDR3 contains 12 residues. CDR3: CASSYHDNEQFF. The CDR3 bases are TGTGCCAGCAGCTATCACGATAATGAGCAGTTCTTC.

This clonotype was seen repeatedly, ten times or more. The genes are TRBV2 and TRBJ1-1, with no clear D. Germline V lookup: CDR1 SNHLY, CDR2 FYNNEI. V shed 4 bases and J shed 10 bases, with 16 bases lying between them. CDR3 length: 13 amino acids. For the CDR3, the DNA is TGTGCCAGCAGTGGAAGTGACCGAGTGGGAGCTTTCTTT. Translation gives CASSGSDRVGAFF.

Note on this clonotype: A read error may explain this, as a much larger clone is one base away. The V and J genes are TRBV2 and TRBJ2-4; the D gene could be TRBD1 or TRBD2 (6 bases each). Germline CDR1 SNHLY, CDR2 FYNNEI. The CDR3 covers 15 residues. The CDR3, as DNA: TGTGCCAGCAGCCCTGACTGGGGGGCCAAAAACATTCGGTACTTC. This codes for CASSPDWGAKNIRYF.

The table lists this clonotype with a few counts. The rearrangement links TRBV29-1 to TRBJ2-5; D is possibly TRBD1 or TRBD2 (5 bases each). Trimming removed 1 base from V and 4 bases from J, with 13 bases in between. CDR3 length equals 14 residues. Germline values: CDR1 SQVTM, CDR2 ANQGSEA. In DNA, the CDR3 is TGCAGCGTTGAAGGAGGGGATGAGGGAGAGACCCAGTACTTC. It codes for CSVEGGDEGETQYF.

The chain uses TRBV30 and TRBJ1-1; D is ambiguous. The V end was cut by 7 bases, the J end by 3 bases, with 9 bases between. Germline V gene lookup returns CDR1 GTSNPN and CDR2 SVGIG (reference sequence). This CDR3 is 11 amino acids long. In DNA, the CDR3 is TGTGCCTACACGTACCACACTGAAGCTTTCTTT. Its translation is CAYTYHTEAFF.

This chain joins TRBV9 and TRBJ2-7, with D perhaps TRBD2 (6 bases). Germline CDR1 is SGDLS and CDR2 is YYNGEE. The CDR3 has 14 residues. V lost 4 bases and J 6 bases, leaving 17 bases between the germline ends. CDR3 sequence reads: CASSIGTPGREQYF. The CDR3 region has the DNA TGTGCCAGCAGCATCGGGACTCCCGGACGCGAGCAGTACTTC. Filled out from reference TRBV9 and TRBJ2-7, the complete variable domain reads DSGVTQTPKHLITATGQRVTLRCSPRSGDLSVYWYQQSLDQGLQFLIQYYNGEERAKGNILERFSAQQFPDLHSELNLSSLELGDSALYFCASSIGTPGREQYFGPGTRLTVT.